By share, the clone carrying this T cell receptor beta chain counts as medium-sized. Its antigen is as yet unknown. This entry belongs to a study of vaccination and CD4 T cells after COVID-19. Turning to the study itself: Convalescent individuals numbered four females and six males, two being Hispanic. The authors used overlapping spike peptides from SARS-CoV-2, HCoV-NL63, HCoV-OC43 and HCoV-229E to stimulate cells. Study results and caveats: The great majority, 304 of 307 vaccine-specific clones, proved spike mono-reactive in convalescent patients.

The assay that was used to sequence DNA from cultured CD4+ T cells was the Oncomine TCR Beta short-read assay. MiXCR, applied by TCRdb to the PCR reads, yields one record per CDR3 protein. The table lists around 2,000 distinct CDR3 sequences, just under 20% of them singletons. The treatment was: roughly 10-day PBMC culture with coronavirus spike peptide pools or control peptides (ViraFEST assay). Harvesting of the unexposed donor's CD4+ T cells predated the COVID-19 pandemic (2011-2018). CDR1 and CDR2 (germline): KGHSH, LQKENI. V lost 0 bases, J lost 10 bases, and 12 bases lay in between. The length of the CDR3 is 13 residues.

The chain has TRBV18 and TRBJ1-2; D not resolved. The sequenced material came from CD4+ T cells from blood, cultured in vitro. This receptor was taken from a human donor in good health. The CDR3 DNA sequence: TGTGCCAGCTCACCACCGAGCTCTCAGATCTACACCTTC. It yields the protein CASSPPSSQIYTF.